The sequence of this T cell receptor beta chain was determined in a study of T cell repertoires in aging, cancer and after chemotherapy (dated by TCRdb to about 2019). At the level of the whole study: Six donor age groups were covered, ranging from 30 or younger up to 70 or older, and each group contained at least three individuals. In the hematological group, the paired samples taken before and after chemotherapy came from chronic lymphocytic leukemia patients who were treated with regimens based on fludarabine or bendamustine. The complete dataset included 8 million to 9 million TCR reads. To examine immunoaging and T cell reconstitution after chemotherapy, the study profiled TCR beta repertoires in peripheral blood from healthy donors and cancer patients. Alongside 95 healthy donors serving as a reference group, the cohort included some 220 cancer patients, of whom some 91 had hematological cancers and about 130 had solid cancers.

A word on this clonotype: Its antigen is unknown. Nothing much larger sits one base from this clone, and base qualities are not available.

Using a mixed TRB-A/B primer pool, multiplex touch-down PCR amplified rearranged TRB sequences covering the V, D and J segments. Illumina adapters and sample indices were attached to the amplicons in two consecutive PCR reactions using Phusion HS II polymerase. Amplicons were gel-purified with the NucleoSpin Gel and PCR Clean-up kit, then checked with Qubit and an Agilent 2100 Bioanalyzer. Sequencing of libraries was carried out on an Illumina MiSeq in 600-cycle, single-indexed, paired-end runs. As for the authors' bioinformatics: TRB sequences were processed with MiXCR versions 2.12 and 3.0.5. A clone was defined as each unique CDR3 nucleotide sequence, and only productive sequences supported by at least two reads were kept. The repertoire metrics were Shannon diversity, evenness, clonality (defined as one minus evenness), and alpha-parameterized diversity profiles covering alpha 0 to 5. The IGoR algorithm was used to calculate generation probabilities for clones in the paired samples taken before and after chemotherapy. The public reads were reprocessed in TCRdb via fastp at Q25 and MiXCR, keeping in-frame beta chains. Entries that share a CDR3 protein sequence are merged under the most common genes and DNA. These V and J calls are TCRdb output, not the study's own analysis. The sample table contains 4,000 to 6,000 distinct CDR3 sequences; only one count was recorded for roughly 31% of them. Under 20% of the sample comes from the top ten.

The study at large found these results: In healthy donors, the drop in TCR diversity with age came mainly from a loss of richness, whereas in cancer patients a loss of evenness also played a part. Hematological cancer patients had lymphoid organ infiltration, which may itself impair thymic emigration or peripheral T cell expansion. Median generation probability increased over the chemotherapy interval in both cancer cohorts, suggesting repertoire reconstitution through rebound thymic output. The authors noted that the repertoire data do not allow conclusions about immunological memory after chemotherapy. Compared with age-matched healthy donors, untreated patients with hematological or solid cancers had significantly lower TCR diversity and higher clonality in blood.

Reading from cysteine to phenylalanine, the CDR3 counts 13 amino acids. The read is trimmed to its CDR3 DNA, 39 bases read in frame from base 1. As encoded in the germline V gene, CDR1 is SQVTM while CDR2 is ANQGSEA. The V end loses 4 bases and the J end loses 6 bases, and a stretch of 15 bases separates them. Instead of sorted cells or RNA, genomic DNA extracted from peripheral blood served as the source for amplifying TCR beta rearrangements. The sequenced sample was blood. The TCR originated in a human donor with a blood cancer. The donor label of this sample is uncertain. The chain was built from TRBV29-1 and TRBJ1-2, with the D gene too uncertain to name. CDR3 region: CSVAGSARDGYTF. The nucleotide sequence is TGCAGCGTTGCCGGGTCAGCAAGGGATGGCTACACCTTC.